These 4 T cell receptor beta chains were all obtained from the same sample, sequenced in a study of blood T cell repertoires in COVID-19. Some clones are missing from TCRdb's copy, which holds only in-frame ones; the method was immunoSEQ multiplex PCR. This table has some 74,000 clones, roughly 91% appearing once. The sequenced sample consisted of peripheral blood. The receptors here all came from a man in his fifties with active COVID-19.

V usage is TRBV30 and J usage is TRBJ1-5; 8 bases match TRBD1. The J segment lost 5 bases and the V segment lost 3 bases, leaving 9 bases of the junction unmatched. CDR1 GTSNPN and CDR2 SVGIG come from the germline V gene (reference sequence). The CDR3 loop spans 15 amino acids. The CDR3 region is CAWSHGQGIHQPQHF. Written as DNA, the CDR3 is TGTGCCTGGAGCCACGGACAGGGTATACATCAGCCCCAGCATTTT.

The chain links TRBV11-3 to TRBJ2-3; 12 nucleotides agree with TRBD1. CDR1 SGHNT and CDR2 YENEEA come from the germline V gene. Trimming removed 5 bases from V and 5 bases from J; junction bases left unmatched: 11. The CDR3 extends over 17 amino acids. CDR3 loop: CASSPKEGTGGQDTQYF. CDR3 nucleotides: TGTGCCAGCAGCCCCAAAGAAGGGACAGGGGGCCAAGATACGCAGTATTTT. The variable domain in full, completed from reference TRBV11-3 and TRBJ2-3, reads EAGVVQSPRYKIIEKKQPVAFWCNPISGHNTLYWYLQNLGQGPELLIRYENEEAVDDSQLPKDRFSAERLKGVDSTLKIQPAELGDSAVYLCASSPKEGTGGQDTQYFGPGTRLTVL.

The CDR3, as DNA: TGTGCCACCAGCAGAGAGGGGGACAGGGACAATGAGCAGTTCTTC. It encodes CATSREGDRDNEQFF. V and J are TRBV15 and TRBJ2-1, with 9 bases identical to TRBD1. This CDR3 comprises 15 residues. Germline assignment: CDR1 LNHNV and CDR2 YYDKDF (reference sequence). The junction had 2 bases not matched to a gene; V was cut back by 0 bases and J by 5 bases.

V is TRBV6-2 or TRBV6-3 and J is TRBJ2-4; 7 bases fit TRBD2. Trimming at V came to 2 bases and at J to 0 bases, leaving 7 bases not matched to a gene. This CDR3 has 17 residues. Germline V gene lookup returns CDR1 MNHEY and CDR2 SVGEGT. For the CDR3, the DNA is TGTGCCAGCAGTTACAGAGTGGTAGCGGGAGCCAAAAACATTCAGTACTTC. It is translated as CASSYRVVAGAKNIQYF.